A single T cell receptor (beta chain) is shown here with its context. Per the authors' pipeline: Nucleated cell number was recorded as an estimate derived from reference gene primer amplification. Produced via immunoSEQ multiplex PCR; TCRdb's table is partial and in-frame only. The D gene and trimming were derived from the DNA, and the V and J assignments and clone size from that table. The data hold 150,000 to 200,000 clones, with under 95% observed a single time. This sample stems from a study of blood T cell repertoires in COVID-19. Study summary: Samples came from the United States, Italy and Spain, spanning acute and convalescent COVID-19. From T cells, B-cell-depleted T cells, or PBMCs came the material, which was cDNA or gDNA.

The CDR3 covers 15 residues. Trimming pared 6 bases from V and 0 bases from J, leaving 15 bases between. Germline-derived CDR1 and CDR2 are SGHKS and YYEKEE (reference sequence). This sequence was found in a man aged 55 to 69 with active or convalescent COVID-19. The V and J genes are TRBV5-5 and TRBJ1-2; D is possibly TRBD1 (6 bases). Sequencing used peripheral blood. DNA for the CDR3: TGTGCCAGCATCCGACAGGTCGAAACTAACTATGGCTACACCTTC. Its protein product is CASIRQVETNYGYTF.